These T cell receptor beta chains were read from a single sample in a study of lymphopenia after photon versus proton radiotherapy. TCRdb keeps only in-frame clones here, not all; method: immunoSEQ multiplex PCR. The sample consists of about 45,000 clones, roughly 85% of them appearing once. Sequencing used peripheral blood, obtained from a patient treated with photon-based radiotherapy. All receptors come from a man aged 40-55 years with gastric cancer. Both conserved end residues are part of each CDR3. The order of the fields is V gene, clone size, D gene, J gene, CDR3 protein, CDR3 DNA. D genes are given only for firm matches. Clone size, where shown, is once, few, many, or a class for clones that have expanded.

V gene: TRBV7-9; clone size: -; D gene: -; J gene: TRBJ1-1; CDR3 protein: CASSLSRGADEAFF; CDR3 DNA: TGTGCCAGCAGCTTAAGTCGGGGGGCGGATGAAGCTTTCTTT
V gene: TRBV4-3; clone size: -; D gene: -; J gene: TRBJ1-1; CDR3 protein: CASSQEGRYTEAFF; CDR3 DNA: TGCGCCAGCAGCCAAGAGGGCAGGTACACTGAAGCTTTCTTT
V gene: TRBV11-2; clone size: -; D gene: -; J gene: TRBJ2-4; CDR3 protein: CASSPGGWENIQYF; CDR3 DNA: TGTGCCAGCAGCCCGGGGGGCTGGGAAAACATTCAGTACTTC
V gene: TRBV6-5; clone size: -; D gene: -; J gene: TRBJ1-6; CDR3 protein: CASSSVTRGPLHF; CDR3 DNA: TGTGCCAGCAGTTCCGTCACCCGGGGGCCCCTCCACTTT
V gene: TRBV18; clone size: -; D gene: TRBD1; J gene: TRBJ2-1; CDR3 protein: CASPKQGVSSYNEQFF; CDR3 DNA: TGTGCCAGCCCCAAACAGGGGGTGAGCTCCTACAATGAGCAGTTCTTC
V gene: TRBV15; clone size: -; D gene: -; J gene: TRBJ2-7; CDR3 protein: CATSRVGRLDHEQYF; CDR3 DNA: TGTGCCACCAGCAGAGTAGGCCGGTTGGATCACGAGCAGTACTTC
V gene: TRBV18; clone size: -; D gene: TRBD1; J gene: TRBJ1-4; CDR3 protein: CASSPQRTGVPGKLFF; CDR3 DNA: TGTGCCAGCTCACCACAACGGACAGGGGTGCCTGGAAAACTGTTTTTT
V gene: TRBV18; clone size: -; D gene: TRBD1; J gene: TRBJ2-7; CDR3 protein: CASSPHGTGGSEQYF; CDR3 DNA: TGTGCCAGCTCACCCCATGGGACAGGGGGAAGCGAGCAGTACTTC
V gene: TRBV7-9; clone size: -; D gene: -; J gene: TRBJ1-1; CDR3 protein: CASSSGPGSHMNTEAFF; CDR3 DNA: TGTGCCAGCAGCTCCGGACCGGGGTCCCACATGAACACTGAAGCTTTCTTT
V gene: TRBV10-3; clone size: -; D gene: -; J gene: TRBJ1-6; CDR3 protein: CAISESMSSYNSPLHF; CDR3 DNA: TGTGCCATCAGTGAGTCGATGAGCTCCTATAATTCACCCCTCCACTTT
V gene: TRBV7-2; clone size: -; D gene: TRBD1; J gene: TRBJ2-5; CDR3 protein: CASSTRQGVWETQYF; CDR3 DNA: TGTGCCAGCAGCACTCGACAGGGGGTTTGGGAGACCCAGTACTTC
V gene: TRBV23-1; clone size: -; D gene: -; J gene: TRBJ2-7; CDR3 protein: CARGVRPYEQYF; CDR3 DNA: TGCGCCAGGGGGGTCCGGCCCTACGAGCAGTACTTC
V gene: TRBV11-2; clone size: few; D gene: TRBD1; J gene: TRBJ2-7; CDR3 protein: CASSSPGQGQLYEQYF; CDR3 DNA: TGTGCCAGCAGCTCGCCCGGACAGGGTCAACTCTACGAGCAGTACTTC
V gene: TRBV7-9; clone size: -; D gene: -; J gene: TRBJ1-6; CDR3 protein: CASTKGNYNSPLHF; CDR3 DNA: TGTGCCAGCACCAAGGGAAACTATAATTCACCCCTCCACTTT
V gene: TRBV27; clone size: once; D gene: TRBD2; J gene: TRBJ2-3; CDR3 protein: CASSLGSSGGQDTQYF; CDR3 DNA: TGTGCCAGCAGTTTAGGGTCCAGCGGGGGCCAAGATACGCAGTATTTT
V gene: TRBV10-3; clone size: once; D gene: -; J gene: TRBJ1-5; CDR3 protein: CAISETARGNQPQHF; CDR3 DNA: TGTGCCATCAGTGAAACGGCTAGGGGCAATCAGCCCCAGCATTTT
V gene: TRBV5-1; clone size: -; D gene: -; J gene: TRBJ2-2; CDR3 protein: CASSSGQNSNTGELFF; CDR3 DNA: TGCGCCAGCAGCTCTGGACAGAATTCGAACACCGGGGAGCTGTTTTTT
V gene: TRBV28; clone size: -; D gene: -; J gene: TRBJ1-1; CDR3 protein: CASSSVVEAFF; CDR3 DNA: TGTGCCAGCAGTTCAGTAGTTGAAGCTTTCTTT
V gene: TRBV27; clone size: -; D gene: -; J gene: TRBJ1-5; CDR3 protein: CASSRASNQPQHF; CDR3 DNA: TGTGCCAGCTCCCGGGCGAGCAATCAGCCCCAGCATTTT
V gene: TRBV13; clone size: -; D gene: -; J gene: TRBJ2-2; CDR3 protein: CASSLDFTGELFF; CDR3 DNA: TGTGCCAGCAGCTTAGACTTCACCGGGGAGCTGTTTTTT
V gene: TRBV18; clone size: -; D gene: -; J gene: TRBJ1-1; CDR3 protein: CASSRIGSVNTEAFF; CDR3 DNA: TGTGCCAGCTCAAGAATTGGATCAGTGAACACTGAAGCTTTCTTT
V gene: TRBV19; clone size: -; D gene: TRBD1; J gene: TRBJ1-5; CDR3 protein: CASSIGDRLNQPQHF; CDR3 DNA: TGTGCCAGTAGTATAGGGGACAGACTAAATCAGCCCCAGCATTTT
V gene: TRBV10-3; clone size: -; D gene: TRBD2; J gene: TRBJ2-1; CDR3 protein: CAISRGDDEQFF; CDR3 DNA: TGTGCCATCAGTCGGGGGGACGATGAGCAGTTCTTC
V gene: TRBV9; clone size: -; D gene: -; J gene: TRBJ2-2; CDR3 protein: CASSVLPDTGELFF; CDR3 DNA: TGTGCCAGCAGCGTATTACCGGACACCGGGGAGCTGTTTTTT
V gene: TRBV7-3; clone size: -; D gene: -; J gene: TRBJ1-5; CDR3 protein: CASSSQGGQPQHF; CDR3 DNA: TGTGCCAGCAGCTCACAGGGAGGCCAGCCCCAGCATTTT
V gene: TRBV7-8; clone size: -; D gene: -; J gene: TRBJ1-5; CDR3 protein: CASSLVGNQPQHF; CDR3 DNA: TGTGCCAGCAGCTTAGTGGGGAATCAGCCCCAGCATTTT
V gene: TRBV4-1; clone size: -; D gene: -; J gene: TRBJ1-1; CDR3 protein: CASRPTGLNTEAFF; CDR3 DNA: TGCGCCAGCAGGCCTACAGGGCTCAACACTGAAGCTTTCTTT
V gene: TRBV4-1; clone size: -; D gene: -; J gene: TRBJ1-6; CDR3 protein: CASSQVPLSSHSPLHF; CDR3 DNA: TGCGCCAGCAGCCAAGTTCCGTTGTCCTCGCATTCACCCCTCCACTTT
V gene: TRBV2; clone size: -; D gene: TRBD1; J gene: TRBJ1-2; CDR3 protein: CASSAGTGGGYTF; CDR3 DNA: TGTGCCAGCAGTGCCGGGACAGGTGGTGGCTACACCTTC
V gene: TRBV5-6; clone size: -; D gene: TRBD1; J gene: TRBJ2-1; CDR3 protein: CASSLVGARTGSHEQFF; CDR3 DNA: TGTGCCAGCAGCTTGGTGGGTGCAAGGACAGGGTCTCATGAGCAGTTCTTC
V gene: TRBV5-1; clone size: -; D gene: TRBD2; J gene: TRBJ2-1; CDR3 protein: CASSSPGLAGGKSYNEQFF; CDR3 DNA: TGCGCCAGCAGCTCACCGGGACTAGCGGGGGGGAAGTCCTACAATGAGCAGTTCTTC
V gene: TRBV11-2; clone size: -; D gene: -; J gene: TRBJ2-1; CDR3 protein: CASSLEWKNNEQFF; CDR3 DNA: TGTGCCAGCAGCTTAGAATGGAAGAACAATGAGCAGTTCTTC
V gene: TRBV5-5; clone size: -; D gene: TRBD1; J gene: TRBJ2-5; CDR3 protein: CASSSPGTGVETQYF; CDR3 DNA: TGTGCCAGCAGCTCCCCCGGGACAGGGGTCGAGACCCAGTACTTC
V gene: TRBV19; clone size: -; D gene: TRBD1; J gene: TRBJ1-4; CDR3 protein: CASSPGTGNEKLFF; CDR3 DNA: TGTGCCAGTAGCCCCGGGACAGGGAATGAAAAACTGTTTTTT
V gene: TRBV4-2; clone size: -; D gene: -; J gene: TRBJ2-4; CDR3 protein: CASSQGDLTRGIQYF; CDR3 DNA: TGTGCCAGCAGCCAAGGGGACCTTACTCGTGGGATTCAGTACTTC
V gene: TRBV9; clone size: -; D gene: -; J gene: TRBJ2-7; CDR3 protein: CASSVVAGTYEQYF; CDR3 DNA: TGTGCCAGCAGCGTAGTCGCAGGGACCTACGAGCAGTACTTC
V gene: TRBV19; clone size: -; D gene: TRBD1; J gene: TRBJ1-1; CDR3 protein: CASTSDRDRLNTEAFF; CDR3 DNA: TGTGCCAGTACCTCGGACAGGGATCGTCTGAACACTGAAGCTTTCTTT
V gene: TRBV5-4; clone size: -; D gene: -; J gene: TRBJ2-7; CDR3 protein: CASSARDTMNYEQYF; CDR3 DNA: TGTGCCAGCAGCGCCCGGGACACAATGAACTACGAGCAGTACTTC
V gene: TRBV5-1; clone size: -; D gene: -; J gene: TRBJ2-7; CDR3 protein: CASSFNSQPSSYEQYF; CDR3 DNA: TGCGCCAGCAGCTTTAACAGCCAACCCAGCTCCTACGAGCAGTACTTC
V gene: TRBV2; clone size: -; D gene: TRBD2; J gene: TRBJ2-3; CDR3 protein: CASSSDGGAGTDTQYF; CDR3 DNA: TGTGCCAGCAGTTCTGACGGGGGGGCCGGGACAGATACGCAGTATTTT
V gene: TRBV2; clone size: -; D gene: -; J gene: TRBJ2-6; CDR3 protein: CASKGSGANVLTF; CDR3 DNA: TGTGCCAGCAAAGGGTCTGGGGCCAACGTCCTGACTTTC
V gene: TRBV25-1; clone size: -; D gene: TRBD1; J gene: TRBJ1-3; CDR3 protein: CASSDLTTGSSGNTIYF; CDR3 DNA: TGTGCCAGCAGTGATCTGACGACAGGGTCTTCTGGAAACACCATATATTTT
V gene: TRBV6-4; clone size: -; D gene: -; J gene: TRBJ2-6; CDR3 protein: CASSDSHSGANVLTF; CDR3 DNA: TGTGCCAGCAGTGACTCACACTCTGGGGCCAACGTCCTGACTTTC
V gene: TRBV2; clone size: -; D gene: -; J gene: TRBJ2-5; CDR3 protein: CASSSTLETQYF; CDR3 DNA: TGTGCCAGCAGTTCTACCTTGGAGACCCAGTACTTC